This T cell receptor (beta chain) is drawn from a study of control samples from healthy donors and cancer patients. Here immunoSEQ multiplex PCR was the method, and the copy in TCRdb shows in-frame clones only, minus some. The sample includes more than 35,000 clones, approximately 94% of them seen just once. CDR1 is SGDLS and CDR2 is YYNGEE in the germline V gene. V lost 1 base, J lost 8 bases, and 8 bases stayed unmatched. CDR3 length: 15 amino acids. This chain uses TRBV9 with TRBJ1-3; 8 bases match TRBD1. The origin of this receptor is a man between 60 and 75 years old in good health. Sequencing was carried out using blood. CDR3 coding DNA: TGTGCCAGCAGCGTAAGACAGGGGTTTGGTGACACCATATATTTT. Residues: CASSVRQGFGDTIYF.